The 18 T cell receptor beta chains below come from one sample, sequenced in a study of tumor-infiltrating lymphocytes in primary liver carcinoma. With a constant-region primer, TCR beta cDNA was made from 450 to 550 ng of total RNA. Three nested multiplex PCR rounds, a slightly modified ARM-PCR method, built the TCR beta libraries. The opening two PCR rounds, around 9 cycles each, paired TRBV1-TRBV30 forward primers with a C-beta reverse primer. TCRdb reprocessed the multiplex PCR reads via MiXCR and lists one record per CDR3 protein. The top ten hold more than 15% of the sample, which has 310,000 or so distinct CDR3 sequences, more than 55% seen once. The study extracted blood RNA from unsorted whole blood and also extracted germline DNA. The specimen was peripheral blood. The origin of the receptors is a woman aged 25 to 45 with primary liver carcinoma and hepatitis B virus infection.

This clonotype was counted between two and nine times. This chain joins TRBV6-2 or TRBV6-3 and TRBJ1-5; D is unclear. Trimming left V 4 bases short and J 5 bases short, with 6 bases between. Germline V gene lookup returns CDR1 MNHEY and CDR2 SVGEGT. The length of the CDR3 is 12 residues. CDR3 bases: TGTGCCAGCAGTTCCATAGATCAGCCCCAGCATTTT. Translating gives CASSSIDQPQHF.

A remark on this clonotype: This likely comes from a read error, as the CDR3 has no conserved phenylalanine or tryptophan at its end. The rearrangement joins TRBV12-3 or TRBV12-4 to TRBJ2-5, with unresolved D. V was cut by 3 bases and J by 2 bases, with 10 bases left in between. CDR3 length: 14 residues. This CDR3 reads CASSFWGQQETQYL. The CDR3 coding sequence is TGTGCCAGCAGTTTTTGGGGTCAGCAAGAGACCCAGTACCTC.

This clonotype was recorded a few times. The V gene is TRBV6-1, the J gene TRBJ1-3, with D possibly matching TRBD1 (6 bases). Germline V gives CDR1 MNHNS, CDR2 SASEGT. The CDR3 runs to 15 residues. Trimming took 5 bases from V and 2 from J, leaving 13 bases between them. The chain's CDR3 is CASSIQGAPGNTIYF. In nucleotides, the CDR3 is TGTGCCAGCAGTATACAGGGAGCCCCTGGAAACACCATATATTTT.

The sample holds one count of this clonotype. Since a much larger clone is just one base distant, this may be a read error. The genes are TRBV28 and TRBJ2-1; no reliable D call. Germline CDR1 reads MDHEN; CDR2 reads SYDVKM. The CDR3 has 16 amino acids. The DNA for the CDR3 is TGTGCCAACAGTCCACCTTCACTTGGCTCCTACAATGAGCAGTTCTTC. It translates to CANSPPSLGSYNEQFF.

Here the CDR3 reads CRVGSSQSNSGKAPYNEQFF. CDR3 DNA sequence: TGCAGAGTCGGATCCAGCCAAAGTAATAGCGGGAAGGCCCCCTACAATGAGCAGTTCTTC. This chain joins TRBV29-1 and TRBJ2-1; 8 bases are shared with TRBD2. Germline assignment: CDR1 SQVTM and CDR2 ANQGSEA. The CDR3 totals 20 residues.

With respect to this clonotype: This could be a read error, since a much larger clone is one nucleotide away. The rearrangement joins TRBV29-1 to TRBJ2-3; D might be TRBD2 (5 bases). Per the germline V gene, CDR1 is SQVTM and CDR2 is ANQGSEA. V was shortened by 6 bases and J by 4 bases, with 14 bases between the two germline ends. This CDR3 is built from 13 residues. CDR3 sequence reads: CSVPVLSADTQYF. Written as DNA, the CDR3 is TGCAGCGTCCCGGTCCTTAGCGCAGATACGCAGTATTTT.

The genes are TRBV4-3 and TRBJ2-1; D gene unclear. Germline CDR1 and CDR2: LGHNA and YSLEER. Trimming left V 4 bases short and J 7 bases short, with 14 bases between. This CDR3 contains 14 residues. Here the CDR3 reads CASSPGVGWNEQFF. DNA of the CDR3: TGCGCCAGCAGCCCAGGCGTCGGGTGGAATGAGCAGTTCTTC.

The rearrangement links TRBV12-3 or TRBV12-4 to TRBJ1-6; D not resolved. V shed 10 bases and J shed 8 bases, with 18 bases lying between them. The CDR3 length is 14 residues. CDR3 protein: CANMEGRLDSPLHF. CDR3 sequence (DNA): TGTGCCAACATGGAAGGCCGGTTGGATTCACCCCTCCACTTT.

The V call is TRBV30, the J call TRBJ1-2, with a weak D call TRBD1 (6 bases). This CDR3 is 13 amino acids long. The germline V and J ends were trimmed by 2 bases and 4 bases, with 11 bases remaining between them. Germline loops: CDR1 GTSNPN, CDR2 SVGIG (reference sequence). CDR3 in DNA: TGTGCCTGGAGTCAGGGGTTTGGCTATGGCTACACCTTC. The encoded protein is CAWSQGFGYGYTF.

The chain combines TRBV30 with TRBJ2-7; D call uncertain. The CDR3 extends over 13 amino acids. Germline CDR1 and CDR2: GTSNPN and SVGIG (reference sequence). Trimming took off 4 bases at V and 0 bases at J, with 10 bases between the two ends. The CDR3 DNA sequence: TGTGCCTGGACCCACGTGGCCTCCTACGAGCAGTACTTC. Protein product: CAWTHVASYEQYF.

This clonotype was detected only once. A read error may account for a junction end that differs from germline. The V call is TRBV11-2, the J call TRBJ2-1; TRBD2 agrees at 7 bases. This CDR3 spans 15 amino acids. From germline, CDR1 is SGHAT and CDR2 FQNNGV. CDR3 sequence (DNA): TGTGCCTGCAGCTTAAACGCGGGAGAATCAAATGAGCAGTTCTTT. Its translation: CACSLNAGESNEQFF.

As concerns this clonotype: The conserved phenylalanine or tryptophan normally closing the CDR3 is absent here, so this likely arose from a read error. V usage is TRBV4-1 and J usage is TRBJ2-5; 9 bases agree with TRBD1. V dropped 4 bases and J dropped 6; count of bases not matched to a gene: 6. The CDR3 is 14 amino acids. Germline CDR1 is MGHRA and CDR2 is YSYEKL. The CDR3 region is CASSRRTGAKTQYS. Here the CDR3 DNA reads TGCGCCAGCAGCCGGCGGACAGGGGCCAAGACCCAGTACTCC.

The gene calls are TRBV14 and TRBJ2-7, with 7 bases identical to TRBD2. This CDR3 is 18 amino acids long. Germline V gene lookup returns CDR1 SGHDN and CDR2 FVKESK. The V and J ends lost 4 bases and 2 bases, in that order; junction bases with no gene match: 17. As DNA, the CDR3 is TGTGCCAGCAGCCCAAACCTCCGGGAGGTAGGGATGGCCTACGAGCAGTACTTC. Amino acid sequence: CASSPNLREVGMAYEQYF. Full variable domain (remainder filled in from reference TRBV14 and TRBJ2-7): EAGVTQFPSHSVIEKGQTVTLRCDPISGHDNLYWYRRVMGKEIKFLLHFVKESKQDESGMPNNRFLAERTGGTYSTLKVQPAELEDSGVYFCASSPNLREVGMAYEQYFGPGTRLTVT.

As to this clonotype: A much larger clone lies a single base off, so this may be a read error. The J gene is TRBJ1-2, the V gene TRBV11-3, with 7 bases matching TRBD1. V lost 6 bases, J lost 6 bases, and 1 base stayed unmatched. There are 11 residues in the CDR3. Germline V gene lookup returns CDR1 SGHNT and CDR2 YENEEA. CDR3 nucleotide sequence: TGTGCCAGCAGAACAGGGGATGGCTACACCTTC. Translating gives CASRTGDGYTF.

The chain carries TRBV29-1 and TRBJ1-1; tentative D call: TRBD1 (5 bases). The CDR3 sequence is 13 residues long. Germline CDR1 is SQVTM and CDR2 is ANQGSEA. The V gene lost 3 bases and the J gene lost 7 bases, with 15 bases spanning the gap. CDR3 sequence reads: CSVDASRGSEAFF. CDR3 in DNA: TGCAGCGTTGATGCTTCGCGGGGGAGTGAAGCTTTCTTT.

The rearrangement joins TRBV7-9 to TRBJ2-5, with D maybe TRBD1 (5 bases). The CDR3 is 14 residues long. Germline V gene data show CDR1 as SEHNR and CDR2 as FQNEAQ (reference sequence). Trimming took off 4 bases at V and 0 bases at J, with 9 bases between the two ends. DNA for the CDR3: TGTGCCAGCAGCTCGACAGAGTACCAAGAGACCCAGTACTTC. Protein: CASSSTEYQETQYF.

Turning to this clonotype: An end of the junction differs from the germline gene, which may be a read error. The chain links TRBV11-2 to TRBJ2-3; 10 nucleotides agree with TRBD2. The CDR3 loop spans 17 amino acids. Germline CDR1 and CDR2: SGHAT and FQNNGV. CDR3 region: CDSSSDLAGVVTDTQYF. CDR3 sequence (DNA): TGTGACAGCAGCTCAGACCTAGCGGGAGTCGTTACAGATACGCAGTATTTT.

As for this clonotype: One end of the junction varies from germline; a read error may be responsible. The V call is TRBV12-3 or TRBV12-4, the J call TRBJ1-2, with D uncertain. The CDR3 has 13 amino acids. CDR3 nucleotide sequence: TGTGCCGGCAGCTCCCAGTCTACCTATGGCTACACCTTC. Amino acid sequence: CAGSSQSTYGYTF.